This T cell receptor (beta chain) emerged from a study of blood T cell repertoires in COVID-19. Using immunoSEQ multiplex PCR, the repertoire was profiled, and TCRdb retains in-frame clones only, with some absent. Here the sample spans 150,000 or so clones, 87% being singletons. The V gene's germline CDR1 is ENHRY and CDR2 SYGVKD. V was pared by 2 bases and J by 6 bases, with 7 bases of the junction left unmatched. This CDR3 contains 15 residues. The TCR originated in a woman in her 40s who had been exposed to COVID-19. The sequencing input was PBMCs or T cells enriched from blood (not recorded which). J is TRBJ2-3 and V is TRBV10-3; 8 bases map to TRBD1. CDR3 region: CAISEVGTGGDTQYF. CDR3 sequence (DNA): TGTGCCATCAGTGAGGTCGGGACAGGTGGGGATACGCAGTATTTT.